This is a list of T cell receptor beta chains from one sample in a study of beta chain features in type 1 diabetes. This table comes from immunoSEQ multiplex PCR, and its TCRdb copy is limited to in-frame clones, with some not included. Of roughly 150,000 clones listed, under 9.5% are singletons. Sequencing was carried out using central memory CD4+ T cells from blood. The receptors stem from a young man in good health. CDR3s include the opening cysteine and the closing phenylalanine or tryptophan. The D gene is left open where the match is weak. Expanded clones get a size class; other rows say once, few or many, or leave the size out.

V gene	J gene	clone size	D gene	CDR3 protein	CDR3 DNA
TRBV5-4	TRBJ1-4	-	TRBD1	CASSVQGANEKLFF	TGTGCCAGCAGCGTACAGGGGGCTAATGAAAAACTGTTTTTT
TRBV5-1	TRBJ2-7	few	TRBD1	CASSVGPLGTGRNGGYEQYF	TGCGCCAGCAGCGTAGGTCCTCTCGGGACAGGGAGAAACGGTGGCTACGAGCAGTACTTC
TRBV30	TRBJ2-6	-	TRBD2	CAWSRRGGANVLTF	TGTGCCTGGAGCAGGCGGGGGGGGGCCAACGTCCTGACTTTC
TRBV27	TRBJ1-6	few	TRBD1	CASRQDRGSYNSPLHF	TGTGCCAGCAGGCAGGACAGGGGATCCTATAATTCACCCCTCCACTTT
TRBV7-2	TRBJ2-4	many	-	CASSLRRGRLDIQYF	TGTGCCAGCAGCTTAAGGAGGGGACGACTAGACATTCAGTACTTC
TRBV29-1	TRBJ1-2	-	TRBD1	CSVGGQGGVNGYTF	TGCAGCGTTGGAGGACAGGGAGGGGTTAACGGCTACACCTTC
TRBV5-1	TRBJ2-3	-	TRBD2	CASSNGRVYDTQYF	TGCGCCAGCAGTAACGGGAGGGTTTACGATACGCAGTATTTT
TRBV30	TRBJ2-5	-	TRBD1	CAGQTGVFQETQYF	TGTGCCGGTCAAACAGGGGTTTTCCAAGAGACCCAGTACTTC
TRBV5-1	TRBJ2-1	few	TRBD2	CASRGPSGGDEQFF	TGCGCCAGCAGAGGGCCCTCGGGGGGGGATGAGCAGTTCTTC
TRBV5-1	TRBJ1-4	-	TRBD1	CASSFQGAREKLFF	TGCGCCAGCAGCTTTCAGGGGGCGCGGGAAAAACTGTTTTTT
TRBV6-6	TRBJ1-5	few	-	CASSYGDRSNQPQHF	TGTGCCAGCAGTTACGGCGACAGGAGCAATCAGCCCCAGCATTTT
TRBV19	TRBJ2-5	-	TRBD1	CASSRDRGQETQYF	TGTGCCAGTAGTCGGGACAGGGGCCAAGAGACCCAGTACTTC
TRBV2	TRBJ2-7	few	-	CASSLIRGRHEQYF	TGTGCCAGCAGTCTAATCAGGGGGAGGCACGAGCAGTACTTC
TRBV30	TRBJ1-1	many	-	CAWSPPSTEAFF	TGTGCCTGGAGTCCACCGAGCACTGAAGCTTTCTTT
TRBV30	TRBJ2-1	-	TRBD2	CAWSGLAGGRSYNEQFF	TGTGCCTGGAGTGGGCTAGCGGGGGGCCGCTCCTACAATGAGCAGTTCTTC
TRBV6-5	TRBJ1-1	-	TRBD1	CASRRVADRGTEAFF	TGTGCCAGCAGACGCGTCGCGGACAGGGGCACTGAAGCTTTCTTT
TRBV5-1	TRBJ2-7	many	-	CASSLAGQQSYEQYF	TGCGCCAGCAGCTTGGCCGGACAGCAATCCTACGAGCAGTACTTC
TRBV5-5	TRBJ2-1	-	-	CASSFGEDGYEQFF	TGTGCCAGCAGCTTCGGGGAGGATGGCTATGAGCAGTTCTTC
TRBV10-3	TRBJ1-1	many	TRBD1	CAISRQGDGTEAFF	TGTGCCATCAGCCGACAGGGAGACGGGACTGAAGCTTTCTTT
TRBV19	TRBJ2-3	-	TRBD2	CASSSASGGTDTQYF	TGTGCCAGTAGTTCGGCTAGCGGGGGCACAGATACGCAGTATTTT
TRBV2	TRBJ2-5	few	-	CASSEFGQEGTQYF	TGTGCCAGCAGTGAATTCGGTCAGGAGGGGACCCAGTACTTC
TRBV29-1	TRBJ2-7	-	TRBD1	CSVAGGNEQYF	TGCAGCGTTGCAGGGGGCAACGAGCAGTACTTC
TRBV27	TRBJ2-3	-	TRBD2	CASKDLKAGPTDTQYF	TGTGCCAGCAAGGACCTGAAAGCGGGACCCACAGATACGCAGTATTTT
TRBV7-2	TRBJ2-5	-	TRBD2	CASSFVAGGQFETQYF	TGTGCCAGCAGCTTCGTAGCGGGGGGGCAGTTTGAGACCCAGTACTTC
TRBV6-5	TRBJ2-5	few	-	CASTKYGAQETQYF	TGTGCCAGCACCAAATATGGGGCCCAAGAGACCCAGTACTTC
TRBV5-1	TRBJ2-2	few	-	CASSPRGGSNTGELFF	TGCGCCAGCAGCCCAAGGGGGGGCTCGAACACCGGGGAGCTGTTTTTT
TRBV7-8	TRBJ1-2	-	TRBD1	CASSPRTGDGANYGYTF	TGTGCCAGCAGCCCCCGGACAGGGGATGGGGCTAACTATGGCTACACCTTC
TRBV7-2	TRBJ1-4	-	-	CASSLVQGSEKLFF	TGTGCCAGCAGCTTAGTGCAGGGCTCCGAAAAACTGTTTTTT
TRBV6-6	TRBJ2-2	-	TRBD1	CASSQGTANTGELFF	TGTGCCAGCAGTCAAGGGACAGCGAACACCGGGGAGCTGTTTTTT
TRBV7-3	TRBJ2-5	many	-	CASSLKGGQWETQYF	TGTGCCAGCAGCTTAAAGGGGGGGCAGTGGGAGACCCAGTACTTC
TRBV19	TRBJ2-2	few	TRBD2	CASSMGSGDTGELFF	TGTGCCAGTAGTATGGGTAGCGGGGACACCGGGGAGCTGTTTTTT
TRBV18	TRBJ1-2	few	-	CASSPDRANYGYTF	TGTGCCAGCTCACCGGACAGAGCTAACTATGGCTACACCTTC
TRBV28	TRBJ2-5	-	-	CASSLPEQGVEETQYF	TGTGCCAGCAGTTTACCCGAACAGGGCGTGGAAGAGACCCAGTACTTC
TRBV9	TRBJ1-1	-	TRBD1	CASSAGQGITEAFF	TGTGCCAGCAGCGCGGGACAGGGGATCACTGAAGCTTTCTTT
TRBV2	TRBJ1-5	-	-	CASSRTGFRSQPQHF	TGTGCCAGCAGTAGAACAGGGTTTCGCAGTCAGCCCCAGCATTTT
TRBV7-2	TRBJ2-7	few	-	CASSLGAGASSYEQYF	TGTGCCAGCAGCCTCGGGGCGGGGGCTTCCTCCTACGAGCAGTACTTC
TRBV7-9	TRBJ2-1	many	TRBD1	CASSPRTGSYNEQFF	TGTGCCAGCAGCCCGAGGACAGGCTCCTACAATGAGCAGTTCTTC
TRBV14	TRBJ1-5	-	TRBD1	CASSHSDRDSPWPQHF	TGTGCCAGCAGCCACTCCGACCGGGACAGCCCGTGGCCCCAGCATTTT
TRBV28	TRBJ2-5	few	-	CASLAGGRETQYF	TGTGCCAGCCTCGCCGGGGGGCGTGAGACCCAGTACTTC
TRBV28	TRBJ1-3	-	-	CASSLAGRNTIYF	TGTGCCAGCAGTTTAGCGGGTAGAAACACCATATATTTT
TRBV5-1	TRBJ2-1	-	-	CASSFRGRLNNEQFF	TGCGCCAGCAGCTTTAGAGGCCGACTTAACAATGAGCAGTTCTTC
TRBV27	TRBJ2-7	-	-	CASRWGVEQYF	TGTGCCAGCAGGTGGGGGGTCGAGCAGTACTTC